The following is a T cell receptor beta chain sequence with its context. The antigen remains undetermined. The study sequenced cultured CD4+ T cell DNA using the Oncomine TCR Beta short-read assay. TCRdb called the PCR reads again in MiXCR, with one record for every CDR3 protein. The sample includes approximately 15,000 distinct CDR3 sequences, 45% of them seen just once. Stated treatment: approximately 10-day PBMC culture with coronavirus spike peptide pools or control peptides (ViraFEST assay). The absence of any prior SARS-CoV-2 infection in healthy vaccine recipients was confirmed by nucleocapsid antibody tests that came back negative both before and after vaccination. When about 10 days of culture had elapsed, CD4+ T cells were isolated by negative selection. The data are from a study of vaccination and CD4 T cells after COVID-19. Across the study: Researchers treated cells with overlapping spike peptides taken from SARS-CoV-2, HCoV-NL63, HCoV-OC43 and HCoV-229E.

Overall study results and limits: SARS-CoV-2-reactive clonotype medians increased from roughly 21 to 40, not significantly.

Sequencing used CD4+ T cells from blood, cultured in vitro, obtained before SARS-CoV-2 vaccination. The sequence was collected from a human donor who received a COVID-19 vaccine.

CDR3: CSARVTSGGTNTGELFF. DNA of the CDR3: TGCAGTGCGAGGGTCACTAGCGGGGGGACGAACACCGGGGAGCTGTTTTTT. This rearrangement joins TRBV20-1 to TRBJ2-2; 12 nucleotides match TRBD2. With V trimmed by 6 bases and J by 0 bases, 8 bases remained unmatched. Germline loops: CDR1 DFQATT, CDR2 SNEGSKA (reference sequence). The CDR3 has 17 residues.